The subject of this entry is one T cell receptor beta chain. It was with 60 Vbeta and 13 Jbeta primers that the PCR ran. Produced via immunoSEQ multiplex PCR; TCRdb's table is partial and in-frame only. The repertoire consists of some 150,000 clones, with 62% occurring once and the leading ten covering around 2.9%. The data were obtained in a study of cytomegalovirus exposure and HLA in healthy donors. Sample: PBMCs. The receptor's source is a man in his forties or fifties in good health and CMV-seronegative.

The CDR3 bases are TGTGCCAGTGGCCGTGGAGGGGAAGAGACCCAGTACTTC. Translated, it gives CASGRGGEETQYF. The chain is built from TRBV19 and TRBJ2-5; D is perhaps TRBD2 (6 bases). CDR1 LNHDA and CDR2 SQIVND come from the germline V gene (reference sequence). The CDR3 extends over 13 amino acids. The V and J ends lost 8 bases and 3 bases respectively, with 13 bases between them.